Listed below are T cell receptor beta chains from one sample, sequenced in a study of T cells in Graves' hyperthyroidism and ophthalmopathy. Using its own MiXCR run on the multiplex PCR reads, TCRdb lists one record per CDR3 protein. Found here are around 660,000 distinct CDR3 sequences, less than 45% of them singletons; the top ten hold 7% to 7.5%. The sample comprised peripheral blood or thyroid tissue (not recorded which). Every receptor here comes from an adult man with Graves' disease, either hyperthyroidism or ophthalmopathy (not recorded which). The CDR3 runs from the conserved cysteine through the conserved F or W. The D gene is left open where the match is weak. Size is stated for part of the rows, as once, few or many counts, or as a class when the clone is expanded.

d_gene: TRBD2; v_gene: TRBV29-1; j_gene: TRBJ2-5; abundance: -; CDR3nt: TGCAGCGTCTCTAAAGCGGGGCCGTTCCAAGAGACCCAGTACTTC; CDR3aa: CSVSKAGPFQETQYF
d_gene: -; v_gene: TRBV29-1; j_gene: TRBJ1-1; abundance: many; CDR3nt: TGCAGCGTGGGAGTACAGGTTGATTCTGAAGCTTTCTTT; CDR3aa: CSVGVQVDSEAFF
d_gene: TRBD2; v_gene: TRBV20-1; j_gene: TRBJ2-5; abundance: -; CDR3nt: TGCAGTGCTAGAGATGTCCTAGCGGGGGAGACCCAGTACTTC; CDR3aa: CSARDVLAGETQYF
d_gene: -; v_gene: TRBV20-1; j_gene: TRBJ1-5; abundance: -; CDR3nt: TGCAGTGCTAGCGAGGGGAACAATCAGCCCCAGCATTTT; CDR3aa: CSASEGNNQPQHF
d_gene: -; v_gene: TRBV7-9; j_gene: TRBJ1-2; abundance: many; CDR3nt: TGTGCCAGCAGCTTAATCGTCGGGGGCTACACCTTC; CDR3aa: CASSLIVGGYTF
d_gene: -; v_gene: TRBV5-1; j_gene: TRBJ1-3; abundance: -; CDR3nt: TGCGCCAGCCGAGACCCGAGCTCTGGAAACACCATATATTTT; CDR3aa: CASRDPSSGNTIYF
d_gene: -; v_gene: TRBV20-1; j_gene: TRBJ2-7; abundance: few; CDR3nt: TGCAGTGCTAGAGTGGATGCCTACGAGCAGTACTTC; CDR3aa: CSARVDAYEQYF
d_gene: -; v_gene: TRBV7-9; j_gene: TRBJ1-1; abundance: -; CDR3nt: TGTGCCAGCCGCCCTGCGACCTTGAACACTGGAGCTTTCTTT; CDR3aa: CASRPATLNTGAFF
d_gene: -; v_gene: TRBV7-9; j_gene: TRBJ2-7; abundance: -; CDR3nt: TGTGCCAGCAGCCAATCAAGACACTACGAGCAGTACTTC; CDR3aa: CASSQSRHYEQYF
d_gene: -; v_gene: TRBV10-3; j_gene: TRBJ2-5; abundance: -; CDR3nt: TGTGCCATCAGTTCAGGTACACGGTACCAAGAGACCCAGTACTTC; CDR3aa: CAISSGTRYQETQYF
d_gene: TRBD1; v_gene: TRBV7-9; j_gene: TRBJ1-6; abundance: -; CDR3nt: TGTGCCACCTCAGGACAGGGCGGTTCACCCCTCCACTTT; CDR3aa: CATSGQGGSPLHF
d_gene: -; v_gene: TRBV29-1; j_gene: TRBJ1-1; abundance: -; CDR3nt: TGCAGCAGTCAGGAGCCCGTAACACTGAAAGCTTTCTTT; CDR3aa: CSSQEPVTLKAFF
d_gene: -; v_gene: TRBV10-3; j_gene: TRBJ1-1; abundance: many; CDR3nt: TGTGCCATCAGTGATTGGTCCGGCAGGAACACTGAAGCTTTCTTT; CDR3aa: CAISDWSGRNTEAFF